This entry is about one T cell receptor beta chain. Its specificity is not known. Gene names and germline refer to mouse. The read halts 1 residue ahead of the CDR3 end, with the missing end drawn from the germline J gene. The V gene's germline CDR1 is NNHNN and CDR2 SYGAGS (reference sequence). The CDR3 consists of 16 residues. V lost 0 bases and J lost 6; bases outside the gene matches: 4. The source of the sample is a study of tissue T cells after allogeneic stem cell transplantation. The study, taken as a whole, reports: Sampling depth was limited, and the cohort was small and clinically varied. TCR repertoires tracked anatomic similarity, regardless of disease or transplant status.

The data were produced by immunoSEQ multiplex PCR, yet TCRdb's version contains in-frame clones alone and is incomplete. The data contain approximately 3,000 clones, around 50% of them singletons. Regarding time point: mouse harvest day 7 after allogeneic transplant. The graft held 10^6 splenic CD5+ T cells and 10^7 T-cell-depleted bone marrow cells. B6 (H2b) cells into BALB/c (H2d) mice; tissues taken at day 7 or 14. The gene calls are TRBV13-2 and TRBJ1-6; 9 bases map to TRBD1. TRBJ1-6 is placed among ORFs of uncertain function. This clonotype was sampled from a female BALB/c mouse given C57BL/6 T cells with graft-versus-host disease after an allogeneic hematopoietic cell transplant. The sequencing input was gut tissue. Incomplete CDR3 DNA: TGTGCCAGCGGTGATGCACAGGGGGCTTTTAATTCGCCCCTCTAC. This sequence encodes CASGDAQGAFNSPLY. The whole CDR3 protein reads CASGDAQGAFNSPLYF.